This paragraph covers one T cell receptor (beta chain) sequence. The antigen is not known. The record originates from a study of CD4 T cells in relation to SARS-CoV-2 and coronaviruses. This CDR3 is 11 amino acids long. V was trimmed by 3 bases and J by 5 bases, leaving 4 bases between them. Notes on the study in general: This crossreactivity analysis covered spike protein alone, no other viral proteins.

CD4+ T cells from unexposed donors were obtained before the COVID-19 pandemic (2011-2018). The cells were cultured for under 13 days before CD4+ T cells were isolated. Sequencing used immunoSEQ multiplex PCR; TCRdb keeps in-frame clones, though not all of them. The table includes fewer than 25,000 clones, around four fifths detected once. This TCR was sampled from a human donor in good health. The rearrangement links TRBV12-3 or TRBV12-4 to TRBJ2-5; no reliable D call. Sequencing was done on a sample of CD4+ T cells from PBMCs, cultured in vitro. CDR3 sequence: CASSLTETQYF. CDR3 in DNA: TGTGCCAGCAGTTTGACGGAGACCCAGTACTTC.